This entry lists 14 T cell receptor beta chains sequenced from one sample in a study of blood T cell repertoires in COVID-19. TCRdb keeps only in-frame clones here, not all; method: immunoSEQ multiplex PCR. This table holds about 55,000 clones, over 80% found once. Sequencing used peripheral blood. The receptors originated from a woman aged 55-69 years with acute or convalescent COVID-19.

The chain is built from TRBV10-3 and TRBJ2-3; 10 bases are a match to TRBD2. V gave up 8 bases and J gave up 6 bases; unmatched junction bases: 8. There are 14 residues in the CDR3. Germline CDR1 and CDR2: ENHRY and SYGVKD. In DNA form, the CDR3 reads TGTGCCATCGGGGAGCGGGAGGGCCCTGATACGCAGTATTTT. Its protein product is CAIGEREGPDTQYF.

V gene TRBV30 combines with J gene TRBJ1-6, with D possibly matching TRBD1 (5 bases). Trimming cost V 2 bases and J 9 bases, with 14 bases left between them. CDR3 size: 14 residues. Per germline, CDR1 GTSNPN and CDR2 SVGIG (reference sequence). CDR3 coding DNA: TGTGCCTGGAGTCCTGCAGGGTGGGTTTCACCCCTCCACTTT. It yields the protein CAWSPAGWVSPLHF.

The chain links TRBV18 to TRBJ2-5; no clear D gene. The CDR3 has 13 residues. CDR1 and CDR2 (germline): KGHSH, LQKENI. The V end was cut by 2 bases, the J end by 14 bases, with 18 bases between. The CDR3 sequence: CASSPGFENYPYF. As DNA, the CDR3 is TGTGCCAGCTCACCAGGTTTCGAGAACTATCCCTACTTC. Supplemented by reference TRBV18 and TRBJ2-5, the full variable domain reads NAGVMQNPRHLVRRRGQEARLRCSPMKGHSHVYWYRQLPEEGLKFMVYLQKENIIDESGMPKERFSAEFPKEGPSILRIQQVVRGDSAAYFCASSPGFENYPYFGPGTRLLVL.

The chain links TRBV30 to TRBJ1-2, with TRBD1 identical over 10 bases. Germline V gene sequence: CDR1 GTSNPN, CDR2 SVGIG (reference sequence). J was trimmed by 8 bases and V by 3 bases; bases with no gene match: 12. The CDR3 runs 15 residues. CDR3 coding DNA: TGTGCCTGGAGCCTTGGGTGGACAGGGGGAATAGGCTACACCTTC. Its translation is CAWSLGWTGGIGYTF.

This sequence joins TRBV2 and TRBJ2-3; 9 bases fit TRBD1. The germline V gene encodes CDR1 SNHLY and CDR2 FYNNEI. The J segment lost 3 bases and the V segment lost 1 base, leaving 5 bases of the junction unmatched. The CDR3 length is 16 residues. The CDR3 protein is CASSEGGQGRTDTQYF. In DNA form, the CDR3 reads TGTGCCAGCAGTGAAGGGGGACAGGGTAGGACAGATACGCAGTATTTT.

The rearrangement joins TRBV9 to TRBJ2-3, with 9 bases that match TRBD1. The CDR3 has 15 amino acids. V lost 3 bases to trimming and J lost 1 base; unmatched junction nucleotides: 3. In germline, CDR1 is SGDLS, CDR2 YYNGEE. The CDR3 nucleotides are TGTGCCAGCAGCGAGAGACAGGGGGGCACAGATACGCAGTATTTT. Amino acids: CASSERQGGTDTQYF.

The chain couples TRBV6-5 to TRBJ2-7, with 7 bases identical to TRBD1. There are 14 residues in the CDR3. Losses at the gene ends were 10 bases for V and 4 bases for J; bases not matched to a gene: 13. Germline CDR1 MNHEY, CDR2 SVGAGI. In DNA, the CDR3 is TGTGCCACTGGCCAGGGGGATGCTAGGTACGAGCAGTACTTC. Translating gives CATGQGDARYEQYF.

This chain connects TRBV28 to TRBJ2-5, with D unclear. Germline CDR1 and CDR2: MDHEN and SYDVKM. The ends were cut back, 1 base at V and 0 bases at J, with 6 bases in the middle. The CDR3 extends over 14 amino acids. CDR3 nucleotide sequence: TGTGCCAGCAGTTTATTAGTTTACCAAGAGACCCAGTACTTC. Protein sequence: CASSLLVYQETQYF.

The chain recombines TRBV15 with TRBJ2-2; 10 positions agree with TRBD1. Trimming at V came to 3 bases and at J to 5 bases, leaving 6 bases not matched to a gene. The CDR3 length is 16 residues. CDR1 is LNHNV, CDR2 YYDKDF, per germline (reference sequence). CDR3 in amino acids: CATSRGGQGRTGELFF. CDR3 DNA sequence: TGTGCCACCAGCAGGGGGGGACAGGGGAGGACCGGGGAGCTGTTTTTT.

The V gene is TRBV9, the J gene TRBJ2-1; 11 bases line up with TRBD2. V was clipped by 0 bases and J by 8 bases; unmatched bases: 10. CDR1 SGDLS and CDR2 YYNGEE come from the germline V gene. This CDR3 has 17 amino acids. The CDR3 nucleotides read TGTGCCAGCAGCGTAGCCCCCCTAGCGGGAGGTCAAGATGAGCAGTTCTTC. This codes for CASSVAPLAGGQDEQFF. Filled out from reference TRBV9 and TRBJ2-1, the complete variable domain reads DSGVTQTPKHLITATGQRVTLRCSPRSGDLSVYWYQQSLDQGLQFLIQYYNGEERAKGNILERFSAQQFPDLHSELNLSSLELGDSALYFCASSVAPLAGGQDEQFFGPGTRLTVL.

This chain joins TRBV4-2 and TRBJ2-3; 8 nucleotides align to TRBD2. CDR1 and CDR2 (germline): LGHNA, YNFKEQ. With V trimmed by 2 bases and J by 1 base, 11 bases remained unmatched. The CDR3 totals 18 residues. Here the CDR3 reads CASSQRVREAGGTDTQYF. The CDR3 DNA reads as TGTGCCAGCAGCCAAAGGGTTCGTGAAGCGGGGGGCACAGATACGCAGTATTTT.

This clone appeared a few times. CDR3 nucleotide sequence: TGTGCCAGCAAACCGGAGAGCTCCTACAATGAGCAGTTCTTC. Translation gives CASKPESSYNEQFF. The chain employs TRBV6-5 and TRBJ2-1; D ambiguous. Germline V gene data show CDR1 as MNHEY and CDR2 as SVGAGI. The CDR3 runs 14 residues. The V gene lost 7 bases and the J gene lost 0 bases, with 10 bases spanning the gap.

The chain uses TRBV27 and TRBJ1-1; possible D gene TRBD1, 5 bases. Germline CDR1 and CDR2: MNHEY and SMNVEV (reference sequence). V gave up 4 bases and J gave up 3 bases, with 15 bases separating them. CDR3 length equals 15 residues. The CDR3 DNA sequence: TGTGCCAGCAGTTCCCCGTGGGGCAGGTACACTGAAGCTTTCTTT. It translates to CASSSPWGRYTEAFF.

The rearrangement uses TRBV14 and TRBJ1-2; 7 nucleotides line up with TRBD1. Germline CDR1 is SGHDN and CDR2 is FVKESK. Unmatched junction bases numbered 3, after V lost 6 bases and J lost 5 bases. This CDR3 has 12 residues. The CDR3 nucleotides read TGTGCCAGCAGGCAGACAGGGTATGGCTACACCTTC. It translates to CASRQTGYGYTF.